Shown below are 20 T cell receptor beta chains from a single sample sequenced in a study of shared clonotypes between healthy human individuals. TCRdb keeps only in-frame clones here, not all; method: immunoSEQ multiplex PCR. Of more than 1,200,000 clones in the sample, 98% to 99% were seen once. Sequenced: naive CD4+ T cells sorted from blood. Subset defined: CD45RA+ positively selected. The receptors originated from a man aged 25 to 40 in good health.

CDR3 DNA: TGTGCCAGCAGCTTAGATAACAGGGGGCATGAGCAGTTCTTC. Translating gives CASSLDNRGHEQFF. The V and J genes are TRBV7-2 and TRBJ2-1; 9 bases are a match to TRBD1. V lost 1 base to trimming and J lost 8 bases; unmatched junction nucleotides: 3. The CDR3 extends over 14 amino acids. Germline values: CDR1 SGHTA, CDR2 FQGNSA. The full variable domain, in which reference TRBV7-2 and TRBJ2-1 provide the parts outside the CDR3, is GAGVSQSPSNKVTEKGKDVELRCDPISGHTALYWYRQSLGQGLEFLIYFQGNSAPDKSGLPSDRFSAERTGGSVSTLTIQRTQQEDSAVYLCASSLDNRGHEQFFGPGTRLTVL.

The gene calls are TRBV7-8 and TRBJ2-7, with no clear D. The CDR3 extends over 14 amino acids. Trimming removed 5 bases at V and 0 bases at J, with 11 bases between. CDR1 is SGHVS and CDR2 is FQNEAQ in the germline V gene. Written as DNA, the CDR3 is TGTGCCAGCAGCCTAGACATGGGCTCCTACGAGCAGTACTTC. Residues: CASSLDMGSYEQYF.

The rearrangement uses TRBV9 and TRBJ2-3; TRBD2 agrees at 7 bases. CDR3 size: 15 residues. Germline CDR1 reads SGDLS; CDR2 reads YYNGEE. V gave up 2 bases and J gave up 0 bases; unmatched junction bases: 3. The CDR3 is CASSVGTTSTDTQYF. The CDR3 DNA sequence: TGTGCCAGCAGCGTGGGGACTACTAGCACAGATACGCAGTATTTT. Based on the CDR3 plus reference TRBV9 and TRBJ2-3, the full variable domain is DSGVTQTPKHLITATGQRVTLRCSPRSGDLSVYWYQQSLDQGLQFLIQYYNGEERAKGNILERFSAQQFPDLHSELNLSSLELGDSALYFCASSVGTTSTDTQYFGPGTRLTVL.

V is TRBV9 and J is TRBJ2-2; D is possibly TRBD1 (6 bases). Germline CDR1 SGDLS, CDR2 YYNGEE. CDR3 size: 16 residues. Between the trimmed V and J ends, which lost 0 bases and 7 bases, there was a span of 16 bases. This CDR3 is CASSVAGQAPHGELFF. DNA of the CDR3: TGTGCCAGCAGCGTAGCGGGACAAGCCCCCCACGGGGAGCTGTTTTTT.

CDR3 DNA sequence: TGTGCCTGGAGTGTAGGCGGCAGGCAGTACTTC. Amino acid sequence: CAWSVGGRQYF. The rearrangement joins TRBV30 to TRBJ2-7; no firm D call. V lost 0 bases and J 9 bases, leaving 9 bases between the germline ends. The CDR3 contains 11 residues. The V gene's germline CDR1 is GTSNPN and CDR2 SVGIG (reference sequence).

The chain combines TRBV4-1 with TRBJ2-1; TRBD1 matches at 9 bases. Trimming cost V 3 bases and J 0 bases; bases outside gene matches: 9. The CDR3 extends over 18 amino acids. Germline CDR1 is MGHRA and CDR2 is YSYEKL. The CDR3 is CASSQGQGAQSSYNEQFF. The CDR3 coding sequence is TGCGCCAGCAGCCAGGGACAGGGAGCCCAAAGCTCCTACAATGAGCAGTTCTTC.

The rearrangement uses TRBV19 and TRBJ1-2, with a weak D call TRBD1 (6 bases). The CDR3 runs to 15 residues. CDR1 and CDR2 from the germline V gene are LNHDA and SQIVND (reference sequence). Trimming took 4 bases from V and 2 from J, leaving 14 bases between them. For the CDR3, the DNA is TGTGCCAGTAGTACACAGGGAGGGTTGAACTATGGCTACACCTTC. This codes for CASSTQGGLNYGYTF. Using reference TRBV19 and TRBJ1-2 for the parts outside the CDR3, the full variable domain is DGGITQSPKYLFRKEGQNVTLSCEQNLNHDAMYWYRQDPGQGLRLIYYSQIVNDFQKGDIAEGYSVSREKKESFPLTVTSAQKNPTAFYLCASSTQGGLNYGYTFGSGTRLTVV.

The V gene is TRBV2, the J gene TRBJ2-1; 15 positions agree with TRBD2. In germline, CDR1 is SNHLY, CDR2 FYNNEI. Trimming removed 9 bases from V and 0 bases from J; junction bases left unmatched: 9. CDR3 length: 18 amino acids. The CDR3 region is CASLRTSGRASSYNEQFF. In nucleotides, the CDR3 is TGTGCCAGTCTTAGGACTAGCGGGAGGGCCAGCTCCTACAATGAGCAGTTCTTC.

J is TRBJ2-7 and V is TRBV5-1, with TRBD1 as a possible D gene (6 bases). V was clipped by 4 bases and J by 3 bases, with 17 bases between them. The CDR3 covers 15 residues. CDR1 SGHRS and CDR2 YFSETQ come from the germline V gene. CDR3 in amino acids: CASSLAPTGNYEQYF. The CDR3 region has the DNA TGCGCCAGCAGCCTGGCCCCGACAGGCAACTACGAGCAGTACTTC.

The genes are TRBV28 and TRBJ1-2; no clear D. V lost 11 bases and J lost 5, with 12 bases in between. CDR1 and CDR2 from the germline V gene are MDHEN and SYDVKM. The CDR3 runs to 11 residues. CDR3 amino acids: CAVWRLYGYTF. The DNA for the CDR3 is TGTGCCGTATGGCGGCTTTATGGCTACACCTTC.

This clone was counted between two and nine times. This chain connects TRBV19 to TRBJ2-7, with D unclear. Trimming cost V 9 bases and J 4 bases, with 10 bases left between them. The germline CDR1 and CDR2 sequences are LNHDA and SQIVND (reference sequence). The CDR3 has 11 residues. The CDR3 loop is CASGPAYEQYF. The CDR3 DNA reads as TGTGCCAGCGGACCAGCATACGAGCAGTACTTC. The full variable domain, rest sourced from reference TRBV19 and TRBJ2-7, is DGGITQSPKYLFRKEGQNVTLSCEQNLNHDAMYWYRQDPGQGLRLIYYSQIVNDFQKGDIAEGYSVSREKKESFPLTVTSAQKNPTAFYLCASGPAYEQYFGPGTRLTVT.

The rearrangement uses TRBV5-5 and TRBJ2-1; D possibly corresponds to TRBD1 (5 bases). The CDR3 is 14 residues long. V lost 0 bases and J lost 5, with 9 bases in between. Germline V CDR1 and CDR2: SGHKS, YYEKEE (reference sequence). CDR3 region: CASSLVPDNNEQFF. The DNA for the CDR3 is TGTGCCAGCAGCTTGGTCCCGGACAACAATGAGCAGTTCTTC. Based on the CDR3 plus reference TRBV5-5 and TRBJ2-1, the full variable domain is DAGVTQSPTHLIKTRGQQVTLRCSPISGHKSVSWYQQVLGQGPQFIFQYYEKEERGRGNFPDRFSARQFPNYSSELNVNALLLGDSALYLCASSLVPDNNEQFFGPGTRLTVL.

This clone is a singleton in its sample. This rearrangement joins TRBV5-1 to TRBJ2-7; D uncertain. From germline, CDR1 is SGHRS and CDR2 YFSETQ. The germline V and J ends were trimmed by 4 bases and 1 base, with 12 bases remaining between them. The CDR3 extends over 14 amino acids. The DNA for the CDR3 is TGCGCCAGCAGCCAAAACCCTATTTCCTACGAGCAGTACTTC. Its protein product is CASSQNPISYEQYF.

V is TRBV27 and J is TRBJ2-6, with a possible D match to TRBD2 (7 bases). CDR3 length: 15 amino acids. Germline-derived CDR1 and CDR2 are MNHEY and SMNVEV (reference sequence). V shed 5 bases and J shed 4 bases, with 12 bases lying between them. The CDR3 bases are TGTGCCAGCAGTGGGGCGGGGGCAGGGGCCAACGTCCTGACTTTC. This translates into CASSGAGAGANVLTF.

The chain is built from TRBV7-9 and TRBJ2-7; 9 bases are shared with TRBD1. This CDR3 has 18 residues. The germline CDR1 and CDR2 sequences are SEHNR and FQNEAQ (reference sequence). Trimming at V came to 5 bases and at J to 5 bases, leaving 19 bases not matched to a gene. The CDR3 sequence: CASSHSRDRESEGHEQYF. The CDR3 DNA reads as TGTGCCAGCAGCCACAGTAGGGACAGGGAAAGTGAAGGCCACGAGCAGTACTTC.

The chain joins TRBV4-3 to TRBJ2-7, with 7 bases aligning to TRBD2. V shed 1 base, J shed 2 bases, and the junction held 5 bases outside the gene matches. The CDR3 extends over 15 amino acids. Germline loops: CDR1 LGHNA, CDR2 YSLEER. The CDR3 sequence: CASSQASSGTYEQYF. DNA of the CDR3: TGCGCCAGCAGCCAAGCATCTAGCGGAACCTACGAGCAGTACTTC.

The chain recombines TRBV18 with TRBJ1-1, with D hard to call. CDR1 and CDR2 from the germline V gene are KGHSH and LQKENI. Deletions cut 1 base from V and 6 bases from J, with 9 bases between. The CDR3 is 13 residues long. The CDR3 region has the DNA TGTGCCAGCTCACCACTATCGGACGCTGAAGCTTTCTTT. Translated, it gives CASSPLSDAEAFF.

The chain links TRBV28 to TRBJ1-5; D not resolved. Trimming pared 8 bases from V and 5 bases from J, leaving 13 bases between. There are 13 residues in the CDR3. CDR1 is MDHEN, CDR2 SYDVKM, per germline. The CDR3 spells CASHRTSHQPQHF. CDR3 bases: TGTGCCAGCCATCGTACTTCCCATCAGCCCCAGCATTTT.

Here the CDR3 reads CASSIDVRSQGIQPQHF. Written as DNA, the CDR3 is TGTGCCAGTAGTATAGACGTAAGGTCGCAGGGTATTCAGCCCCAGCATTTT. The chain employs TRBV19 and TRBJ1-5; tentative D call: TRBD1 (5 bases). Germline CDR1 is LNHDA and CDR2 is SQIVND (reference sequence). V dropped 0 bases and J dropped 6 bases, with 18 bases sitting between them. This CDR3 has 17 amino acids.

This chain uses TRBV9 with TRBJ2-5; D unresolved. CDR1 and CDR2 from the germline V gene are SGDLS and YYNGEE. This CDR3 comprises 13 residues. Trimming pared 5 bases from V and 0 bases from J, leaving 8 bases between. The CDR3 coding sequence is TGTGCCAGCAGTGCGGTAGACCAAGAGACCCAGTACTTC. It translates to CASSAVDQETQYF.